Described below is a single TCR beta chain sequence and its context. The data were produced by immunoSEQ multiplex PCR, yet TCRdb's version contains in-frame clones alone and is incomplete. The table lists approximately 180,000 clones, under 90% of them singletons. The data were obtained in a study of blood T cell repertoires in COVID-19. At the level of the study: The United States, Italy and Spain supplied acute and convalescent COVID-19 samples. Sources were T cells, B-cell-depleted T cells, or PBMCs; the material itself was cDNA or gDNA.

The CDR3 runs to 15 residues. Trimming shortened V by 4 bases and J by 8 bases, and 19 bases separated the two germline ends. Germline assignment: CDR1 LGHNA and CDR2 YSLEER. Patients at the Seattle site were enrolled during active infection and followed longitudinally. The gene calls are TRBV4-3 and TRBJ2-3; maybe TRBD2 (5 bases). This clonotype originated in a person aged 65 to 85 with COVID-19, enrolled during active disease. Source material: peripheral blood. CDR3 nucleotide sequence: TGCGCCAGCAGCCTGAGTCTAGCCCCTATTGGTACGCAGTATTTT. Translation gives CASSLSLAPIGTQYF.